Listed here are 7 T cell receptor beta chains from one sample, sequenced in a study of OX40 agonist ivuxolimab in advanced cancers. Method: immunoSEQ multiplex PCR; TCRdb's copy keeps in-frame clones and lacks some. Seen here are 65,000 to 95,000 clones, roughly 90% observed once, and the top ten hold approximately 10%. The sequences come from CD4+ or CD8+ T cells sorted from blood, collected in a trial of the OX40 agonist ivuxolimab. Every receptor here comes from an adult with an advanced solid tumor such as melanoma, head and neck, liver or kidney cancer.

The gene calls are TRBV2 and TRBJ1-5; TRBD1 matches 9 bases. The length of the CDR3 is 14 residues. Germline lookup yields CDR1 SNHLY and CDR2 FYNNEI. V gave up 5 bases and J gave up 9 bases; unmatched junction bases: 8. DNA of the CDR3: TGTGCCAGCAGTCCCGGGACAGGGCTTGGGCCCCAGCATTTT. This gives the protein CASSPGTGLGPQHF.

The chain recombines TRBV13 with TRBJ2-5; 10 bases line up with TRBD2. Trimming took 2 bases from V and 5 from J; bases not matched to a gene: 5. CDR3 length: 15 residues. Germline values: CDR1 PRHDT, CDR2 FYEKMQ (reference sequence). The CDR3 region has the DNA TGTGCCAGCAGCTTACGATTTAGCGGGGGGGAGACCCAGTACTTC. Its translation is CASSLRFSGGETQYF.

The gene calls are TRBV29-1 and TRBJ2-7; 10 nucleotides align to TRBD1. This CDR3 spans 12 amino acids. The germline V gene has CDR1 SQVTM and CDR2 ANQGSEA. V trimming: 6 bases; J trimming: 6 bases; junction bases outside the gene matches: 5. The CDR3 DNA follows: TGCAGCGTCGTGACAGGGGGCCTCGAGCAGTACTTC. As protein: CSVVTGGLEQYF.

The V call is TRBV5-1, the J call TRBJ1-2; D remains unclear. V shed 0 bases and J shed 4 bases, with 10 bases lying between them. From germline, CDR1 is SGHRS and CDR2 YFSETQ. This CDR3 is 14 amino acids long. CDR3 in DNA: TGCGCCAGCAGCTTGGTTGGGGATGGCTATGGCTACACCTTC. Protein: CASSLVGDGYGYTF.

The chain has TRBV13 and TRBJ2-3; 11 bases fit TRBD1. Germline V gene sequence: CDR1 PRHDT, CDR2 FYEKMQ (reference sequence). The CDR3 has 16 residues. V was pared by 5 bases and J by 4 bases, with 8 bases of the junction left unmatched. The CDR3 here is CASSPEDRGPADTQYF. CDR3 DNA sequence: TGTGCCAGCAGCCCCGAGGACAGGGGGCCGGCAGATACGCAGTATTTT.

The chain combines TRBV30 with TRBJ1-2; D is ambiguous. Between the trimmed V and J ends, which lost 0 bases and 5 bases, there was a span of 10 bases. This CDR3 comprises 13 residues. Looked up from germline, CDR1 is GTSNPN and CDR2 is SVGIG (reference sequence). In DNA form, the CDR3 reads TGTGCCTGGAGTGTATTTGCTGGATATGGCTACACCTTC. This gives the protein CAWSVFAGYGYTF.

The chain uses TRBV13 and TRBJ2-3, with 12 nucleotides matching TRBD2. The length of the CDR3 is 15 residues. V lost 1 base and J lost 12; bases outside the gene matches: 8. Germline CDR1 PRHDT, CDR2 FYEKMQ (reference sequence). Written as DNA, the CDR3 is TGTGCCAGCAGCTTAGAACTAGCGGGGGGCGCGGCTCAGTATTTT. Its protein product is CASSLELAGGAAQYF.